This TCR beta chain was observed in a study of T cell changes during pregnancy in multiple sclerosis. The ends were cut back, 4 bases at V and 1 base at J, with 11 bases in the middle. Germline V gives CDR1 SGHDT, CDR2 YYEEEE. The CDR3 loop spans 14 amino acids. Data came from immunoSEQ multiplex PCR; TCRdb stores just in-frame clones and leaves some out. This sample has 20,000 to 25,000 clones, with under 95% found just once. This clone was counted between two and nine times. The sequencing used CD4+ T cells from peripheral blood mononuclear cells, collected in the third trimester of pregnancy. The receptor was derived from a female donor with multiple sclerosis, enrolled in a pregnancy study. The chain uses TRBV5-6 and TRBJ1-1, with D hard to call. The CDR3 region is CASSIGLRNTEAFF. CDR3 sequence (DNA): TGTGCCAGCAGCATAGGACTTCGGAACACTGAAGCTTTCTTT. Variable domain in full (rest from reference TRBV5-6 and TRBJ1-1): DAGVTQSPTHLIKTRGQQVTLRCSPKSGHDTVSWYQQALGQGPQFIFQYYEEEERQRGNFPDRFSGHQFPNYSSELNVNALLLGDSALYLCASSIGLRNTEAFFGQGTRLTVV.